Below are 15 T cell receptor beta chains sequenced from a single sample in a study of T cell repertoires in cytomegalovirus infection. One entry per CDR3 protein, called by TCRdb with MiXCR from the reads. The data hold under 450,000 distinct CDR3 sequences, with 34% observed a single time. For these TCRs, the target antigens are not known. This material consisted of cultured PBMCs, taken from culture after CMV antigen stimulation. Receptor source: a human donor in good health (CMV status not recorded). Some clones in this sample may be carry-over from other donors' samples.

The V and J genes are TRBV20-1 and TRBJ1-5, with TRBD1 as a possible D gene (6 bases). CDR1 is DFQATT, CDR2 SNEGSKA, per germline (reference sequence). The CDR3 loop spans 15 amino acids. V lost 0 bases, J lost 7 bases, and 16 bases lay in between. The CDR3 protein is CSARDPGAAGQPQHF. The CDR3 DNA sequence: TGCAGTGCTAGAGATCCAGGGGCTGCGGGACAGCCCCAGCATTTT.

This clonotype was counted at least ten times. This chain uses TRBV5-1 with TRBJ2-1; 10 bases agree with TRBD2. The trim removed 0 bases at V and 0 bases at J, leaving 3 bases unmatched. The germline gives CDR1 SGHRS, CDR2 YFSETQ. This CDR3 has 17 residues. Here the CDR3 DNA reads TGCGCCAGCAGCTTGGGCAGCGGGAGGGGCTCCTACAATGAGCAGTTCTTC. Protein: CASSLGSGRGSYNEQFF. The full variable domain, rest sourced from reference TRBV5-1 and TRBJ2-1, is KAGVTQTPRYLIKTRGQQVTLSCSPISGHRSVSWYQQTPGQGLQFLFEYFSETQRNKGNFPGRFSGRQFSNSRSEMNVSTLELGDSALYLCASSLGSGRGSYNEQFFGPGTRLTVL.

The chain recombines TRBV2 with TRBJ2-5, with D possibly TRBD1 on 6 matching bases. The CDR3 is made up of 16 amino acids. Germline V CDR1 and CDR2: SNHLY, FYNNEI. The V and J ends lost 10 bases and 7 bases respectively, with 28 bases between them. The CDR3 region is CATSPGRGTKQMTQYF. Here the CDR3 DNA reads TGTGCCACCTCGCCGGGAAGGGGGACCAAACAAATGACCCAGTACTTC.

This clonotype showed up just a few times. The CDR3 sequence: CASRETSGSETQYF. Written as DNA, the CDR3 is TGTGCCAGCAGGGAGACTAGCGGGAGTGAGACCCAGTACTTC. This rearrangement joins TRBV12-3 or TRBV12-4 to TRBJ2-5; 12 bases fit TRBD2. V lost 6 bases to trimming and J lost 5 bases; unmatched junction nucleotides: 4. This CDR3 is 14 amino acids long.

There are a few counts of this clonotype. The chain couples TRBV19 to TRBJ1-6; 8 bases line up with TRBD1. The CDR3 has 14 residues. J was trimmed by 10 bases and V by 5 bases; bases with no gene match: 7. Germline CDR1 reads LNHDA; CDR2 reads SQIVND (reference sequence). The CDR3 sequence: CASSQDRGGSPLHF. CDR3 DNA: TGTGCCAGTAGTCAAGACAGGGGTGGCTCACCCCTCCACTTT.

The J gene is TRBJ2-5, the V gene TRBV7-8; tentatively, D is TRBD1 (9 bases). V was clipped by 4 bases and J by 5 bases, with 17 bases between them. The CDR3 is 15 amino acids. The V gene's germline CDR1 is SGHVS and CDR2 FQNEAQ. The DNA of the CDR3 is TGTGCCAGCAGCTCTATAGCGGGGACAGGGGAGACCCAGTACTTC. Protein product: CASSSIAGTGETQYF. Full variable domain (missing parts from reference TRBV7-8 and TRBJ2-5): GAGVSQSPRYKVAKRGQDVALRCDPISGHVSLFWYQQALGQGPEFLTYFQNEAQLDKSGLPSDRFFAERPEGSVSTLKIQRTQQEDSAVYLCASSSIAGTGETQYFGPGTRLLVL.

V and J are TRBV7-2 and TRBJ2-5, with D unresolved. This CDR3 has 13 residues. Trimming removed 2 bases at V and 6 bases at J, with 10 bases between. Germline loops: CDR1 SGHTA, CDR2 FQGNSA. CDR3: CASSLKFSQTQYF. For the CDR3, the DNA is TGTGCCAGCAGCTTAAAATTTTCCCAGACCCAGTACTTC.

This clonotype was observed many times. V gene TRBV7-2 combines with J gene TRBJ2-1; 11 bases agree with TRBD1. CDR1 and CDR2 from the germline V gene are SGHTA and FQGNSA. Unmatched junction bases numbered 7, after V lost 1 base and J lost 8 bases. This CDR3 comprises 16 residues. DNA for the CDR3: TGTGCCAGCAGCTTAGATGCCGGACAGGGGGCTTATGAGCAGTTCTTC. It is translated as CASSLDAGQGAYEQFF.

This clonotype was counted ten times or more. The chain carries TRBV23-1 and TRBJ2-1, with 8 bases matching TRBD2. TRBV23-1 is an ORF, and what it does is uncertain. V gave up 2 bases and J gave up 1 base; unmatched junction bases: 4. This CDR3 has 16 amino acids. In nucleotides, the CDR3 is TGCGCCAGCAGTCAAGGACTAGCCCTATCCTACAATGAGCAGTTCTTC. This translates into CASSQGLALSYNEQFF.

This clonotype came up many times. The chain recombines TRBV6-1 with TRBJ1-4; tentatively, D is TRBD1 (6 bases). The CDR3 runs to 15 residues. Trimming left V 6 bases short and J 7 bases short, with 18 bases between. CDR1 and CDR2 from the germline V gene are MNHNS and SASEGT. The CDR3 bases are TGTGCCAGCAGAAGACAGGATACTCGCGGTGAAAAACTGTTTTTT. Its translation is CASRRQDTRGEKLFF.

This clonotype was seen only a few times. The chain couples TRBV12-3 or TRBV12-4 to TRBJ2-7, with 8 bases matching TRBD2. The CDR3 consists of 15 residues. Trimming at V came to 6 bases and at J to 3 bases, leaving 10 bases not matched to a gene. The CDR3: CASSAPLAGNYEQYF. The CDR3 nucleotides read TGTGCCAGCAGCGCCCCTCTAGCGGGCAACTACGAGCAGTACTTC.

The rearrangement links TRBV10-3 to TRBJ2-1; D assignment may be TRBD1 or TRBD2 (5 bases each). The CDR3 extends over 13 amino acids. Trimming removed 8 bases from V and 6 bases from J, with 14 bases in between. Germline V gene data show CDR1 as ENHRY and CDR2 as SYGVKD. CDR3 protein: CAIGLQGFNEQFF. Here the CDR3 DNA reads TGTGCCATCGGACTTCAGGGATTCAATGAGCAGTTCTTC.

V is TRBV11-2 and J is TRBJ2-1; D unresolved. The germline CDR1 and CDR2 sequences are SGHAT and FQNNGV. CDR3 length: 12 residues. V was clipped by 2 bases and J by 8 bases, with 7 bases between them. The CDR3, as DNA: TGTGCCAGCAGCTTAATCGTGGATGAGCAGTTCTTC. As protein: CASSLIVDEQFF.

The table lists this clonotype with a few counts. V and J are TRBV6-1 and TRBJ2-3; the D is unclear. Trimming removed 7 bases from V and 1 base from J, with 15 bases in between. This CDR3 comprises 15 residues. Germline CDR1 and CDR2: MNHNS and SASEGT. The CDR3 nucleotides are TGTGCCAGCATGCCCCGCCCGGACCGCACAGATACGCAGTATTTT. Translated: CASMPRPDRTDTQYF.

The chain recombines TRBV11-2 with TRBJ1-1; D is perhaps TRBD1 (5 bases). CDR3 length equals 17 residues. The V end lost 1 base, the J end lost 6 bases, and 21 bases lay between the germline ends. Per germline, CDR1 SGHAT and CDR2 FQNNGV. CDR3 coding DNA: TGTGCCAGCAGCTTAGGCCTCGGAGCGGGACCAATAGCTGAAGCTTTCTTT. Translation gives CASSLGLGAGPIAEAFF.